The rows below give T cell receptor beta chains drawn from one sample of a study of spatial heterogeneity in lung cancer. From the 5' RACE reads, TCRdb called clonotypes with MiXCR, one entry per CDR3 protein. The sample includes about 29,000 distinct CDR3 sequences, 7.1% of them seen just once. The source material was lung tumor tissue, sampled at surgery. Every receptor here comes from a male donor with early-stage non-small cell lung cancer. Both conserved end residues are part of each CDR3. Fields, in order: CDR3 DNA, CDR3 protein, V gene, D gene, clone size, J gene. D genes are given only for firm matches. Some rows have no size entry. The others give once, few or many, or a class for an expanded clone.

TGTGCCAGCAGCTTAGAGGCGACAGTGCGAGGCTACACCTTC CASSLEATVRGYTF TRBV7-2 . . TRBJ1-2
TGTGCCAGCAGCTTGTCCCGGGACAGGGACACCGGGGAGCTGTTTTTT CASSLSRDRDTGELFF TRBV5-6 TRBD1 many TRBJ2-2
TGCAGTGCTAGAGCTGGGGGACAGGCAAACAATCAGCCCCAGCATTTT CSARAGGQANNQPQHF TRBV20-1 TRBD1 . TRBJ1-5
TGCGCCAGCAGCCCAGGACAGGGTGCCTACGAGCAGTACTTC CASSPGQGAYEQYF TRBV5-1 TRBD1 few TRBJ2-7
TGTGCCAGCACTGGGTCGGGAACGACCTACGAGCAGTACTTC CASTGSGTTYEQYF TRBV6-5 . many TRBJ2-7
TGTGCCAGCAGCTTATCCGGGACTGGTGGCTACACCTTC CASSLSGTGGYTF TRBV7-9 . many TRBJ1-2
TGTGCCAGCGCTAGGTTCGCTAGCACAGATACGCAGTATTTT CASARFASTDTQYF TRBV6-5 . . TRBJ2-3
TGCGCCAGCAGCCAGGAGGGACAGGGCGAGAATGAGCAGTTCTTC CASSQEGQGENEQFF TRBV4-3 TRBD1 medium-sized TRBJ2-1
TGTGCCAGCAGTTATTTCGCCGCCAGGGGCGTACCCTACAATGAGCAGTTCTTC CASSYFAARGVPYNEQFF TRBV6-9 . few TRBJ2-1
TGTGCCAGCACCACGGGACTAGCGGGCACAGATACGCAGTATTTT CASTTGLAGTDTQYF TRBV2 TRBD2 many TRBJ2-3
TGTGCCAGCAGCCAACTACAGCGGGGCAATGAGCAGTTCTTC CASSQLQRGNEQFF TRBV9 TRBD2 few TRBJ2-1
TGCGCCAGCAGCTTTGACAGGGAGGGGACTGAAGCTTTCTTT CASSFDREGTEAFF TRBV5-1 TRBD1 many TRBJ1-1
TGTGCCAGCAGCTTATTGGGGACAGGCCGCACAGATACGCAGTATTTT CASSLLGTGRTDTQYF TRBV7-2 TRBD1 . TRBJ2-3
TGTGCCAGCAGCTTAGCGCAGGGGGGCTCCTATAATTCACCCCTCCACTTT CASSLAQGGSYNSPLHF TRBV7-8 TRBD1 many TRBJ1-6
TGTGCCAGCAGTTACGCTGGACAGGGGAGCTATGGCTACACCTTC CASSYAGQGSYGYTF TRBV6-5 TRBD1 many TRBJ1-2
TGCGCCAGCAGCTTGAACGGGGGGCCCCCCTACGAGCAGTACTTC CASSLNGGPPYEQYF TRBV5-1 . few TRBJ2-7
TGTGCCAGCAGCGCGTACAGGGAACATGAGCAGTTCTTC CASSAYREHEQFF TRBV7-2 . few TRBJ2-1
TGTGCCAGCAGCTCTCGGGGAGGGTCAGATACGCAGTATTTT CASSSRGGSDTQYF TRBV7-2 TRBD2 many TRBJ2-3
TGTGCCAGCAGCACCGCGGGTGAAGCTTTCTTT CASSTAGEAFF TRBV6-6 . many TRBJ1-1
TGCAGTGCGGGCGGGGGGCCAGGGCACGAGGAGACCCAGTACTTC CSAGGGPGHEETQYF TRBV20-1 TRBD2 . TRBJ2-5
TGTGCCAGCAGCCAAGGAGGGGAGCAGTACTTC CASSQGGEQYF TRBV14 . many TRBJ2-7
TGTGCCAGCAGGCCTTCGGGACTAGGCAATGAGCAGTTCTTC CASRPSGLGNEQFF TRBV6-5 TRBD2 . TRBJ2-1
TGTGCCAGCAGCCCCTCCCAGCGGGGGGACGGAGAGACCCAGTACTTC CASSPSQRGDGETQYF TRBV5-4 TRBD2 few TRBJ2-5
TGCAGCGTCCGTTGGGGGTACGAGCAGTACTTC CSVRWGYEQYF TRBV29-1 . many TRBJ2-7
TGCGCCAGCAGCCGTTTAGGAAGGGTGAGAGTCTACACCTTC CASSRLGRVRVYTF TRBV4-1 . many TRBJ1-2
TGCGCCAGCAGCCAGGAGAGAAATTCACCCCTCCACTTT CASSQERNSPLHF TRBV4-3 . few TRBJ1-6
TGCGCCAGCAGCTTCACAGGGGGCAGGACTGAAGCTTTCTTT CASSFTGGRTEAFF TRBV5-1 TRBD1 many TRBJ1-1
TGCGCCAGCAGCTCGGGACAGGGGGCATACGAGCAGTACTTC CASSSGQGAYEQYF TRBV5-1 TRBD1 many TRBJ2-7
TGCAGTGCTAGAGCTTCGACGGATAGCAATCAGCCCCAGCATTTT CSARASTDSNQPQHF TRBV20-1 . few TRBJ1-5
TGTGCCAGCAGTTCGGGAGGACAGAGCTATGGCTACACCTTC CASSSGGQSYGYTF TRBV28 . . TRBJ1-2
TGCAGTGTTGCAGAAGGGACAGACACCTACGAGCAGTACTTC CSVAEGTDTYEQYF TRBV20-1 TRBD1 many TRBJ2-7
TGCGCCAGCAGCCCTGACGAGGGGGGGTCGAACACTGAAGCTTTCTTT CASSPDEGGSNTEAFF TRBV5-1 . many TRBJ1-1
TGTGCCAGCAGCCCCGCACCGGGACAGGGGCAAGAGACCCAGTACTTC CASSPAPGQGQETQYF TRBV7-2 TRBD1 many TRBJ2-5
TGCAGTGCTAGTCAGGGTATTGGTAATTCACCCCTCCACTTT CSASQGIGNSPLHF TRBV20-1 . few TRBJ1-6
TGTGCCAGCAGCGTGGGACAGGCCTACGAGCAGTACTTC CASSVGQAYEQYF TRBV7-8 TRBD1 many TRBJ2-7
TGTGCCAGCAGCGCTGGACAGTATACCTACGAGCAGTACTTC CASSAGQYTYEQYF TRBV7-8 . many TRBJ2-7
TGCGCCAGCACGAAGGCAGGTCTGAACACTGAAGCTTTCTTT CASTKAGLNTEAFF TRBV10-2 . medium-sized TRBJ1-1
TGCGCCAGCAGCCAAGATGGAGACATACCAAACACCATATATTTT CASSQDGDIPNTIYF TRBV4-3 . many TRBJ1-3
TGTGCCAGCAGCATGGACAGGGGGCAGGGCTATGGCTACACCTTC CASSMDRGQGYGYTF TRBV27 TRBD1 . TRBJ1-2
TGCAGTGCCAGGACTAGCGGGGGATACTACAATGAGCAGTTCTTC CSARTSGGYYNEQFF TRBV20-1 TRBD2 many TRBJ2-1
TGTGCCTGGAGCCGAACAGGGGGCAATCAGCCCCAGCATTTT CAWSRTGGNQPQHF TRBV30 TRBD1 . TRBJ1-5
TGTGCCAGCAGCACGAGTGAAGCCCGGGACAGGGCCTTATTGGTCTATAATTCACCCCTCCACTTT CASSTSEARDRALLVYNSPLHF TRBV9 TRBD1 many TRBJ1-6
TGTGCCAGTCACAGGGTTGATCAGCCCCAGCATTTT CASHRVDQPQHF TRBV2 . many TRBJ1-5
TGTGCCAGCAAACAGGGGGCTGTCGTGCCCCAGCATTTT CASKQGAVVPQHF TRBV28 TRBD1 many TRBJ1-5
TGTGCCAGCAGCCCCAGGACTAGCGGGGGGCTATACTACGAGCAGTACTTC CASSPRTSGGLYYEQYF TRBV7-6 TRBD2 . TRBJ2-7
TGTGCCAGCAGCCCTGCTGGACTCCACGGTAACAATGAGCAGTTCTTC CASSPAGLHGNNEQFF TRBV5-8 . many TRBJ2-1
TGTGCCAGCAGTGAAAGTCCTGCTGGGCGCAATCAGCCCCAGCATTTT CASSESPAGRNQPQHF TRBV6-1 . few TRBJ1-5